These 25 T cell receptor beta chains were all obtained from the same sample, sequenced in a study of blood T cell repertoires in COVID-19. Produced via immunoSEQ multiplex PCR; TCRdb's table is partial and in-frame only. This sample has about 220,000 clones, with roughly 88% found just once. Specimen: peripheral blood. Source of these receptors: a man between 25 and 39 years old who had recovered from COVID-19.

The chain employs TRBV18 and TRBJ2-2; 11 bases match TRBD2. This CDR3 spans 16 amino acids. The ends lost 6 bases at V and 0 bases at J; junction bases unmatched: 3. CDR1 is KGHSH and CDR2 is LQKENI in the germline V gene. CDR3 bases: TGTGCCAGCTCGCAGACTAGCGGGGCGAACACCGGGGAGCTGTTTTTT. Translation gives CASSQTSGANTGELFF.

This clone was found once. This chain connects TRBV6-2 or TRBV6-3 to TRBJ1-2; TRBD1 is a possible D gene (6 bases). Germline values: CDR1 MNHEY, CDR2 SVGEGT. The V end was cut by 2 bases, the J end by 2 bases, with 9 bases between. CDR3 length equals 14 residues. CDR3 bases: TGTGCCAGCAGTTACCGGGGGGCGAACTATGGCTACACCTTC. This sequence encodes CASSYRGANYGYTF.

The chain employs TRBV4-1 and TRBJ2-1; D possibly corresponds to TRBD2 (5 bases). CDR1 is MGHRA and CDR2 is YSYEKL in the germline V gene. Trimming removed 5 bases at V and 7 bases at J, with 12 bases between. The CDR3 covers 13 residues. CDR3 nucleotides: TGCGCCAGCAGCTTAGGGCGCGGGAATGAGCAGTTCTTC. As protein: CASSLGRGNEQFF.

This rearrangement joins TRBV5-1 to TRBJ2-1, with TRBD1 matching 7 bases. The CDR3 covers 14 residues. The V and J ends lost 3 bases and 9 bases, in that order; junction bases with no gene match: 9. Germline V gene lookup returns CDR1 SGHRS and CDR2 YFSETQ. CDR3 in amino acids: CASSWQQGSGEQFF. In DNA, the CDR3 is TGCGCCAGCAGCTGGCAACAGGGGAGCGGTGAGCAGTTCTTC.

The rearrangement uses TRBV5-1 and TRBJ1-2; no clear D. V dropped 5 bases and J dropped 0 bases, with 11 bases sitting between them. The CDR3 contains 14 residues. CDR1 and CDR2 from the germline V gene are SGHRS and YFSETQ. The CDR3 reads CASSSAGSNYGYTF. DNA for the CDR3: TGCGCCAGCAGTAGCGCGGGGTCTAACTATGGCTACACCTTC.

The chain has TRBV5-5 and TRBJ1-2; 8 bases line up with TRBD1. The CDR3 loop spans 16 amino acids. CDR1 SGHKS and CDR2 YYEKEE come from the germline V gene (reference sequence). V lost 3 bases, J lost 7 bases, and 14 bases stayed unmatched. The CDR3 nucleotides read TGTGCCAGCAGCTACCGGGACAGGTCCCTTTTAAGTGGCTACACCTTC. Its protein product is CASSYRDRSLLSGYTF.

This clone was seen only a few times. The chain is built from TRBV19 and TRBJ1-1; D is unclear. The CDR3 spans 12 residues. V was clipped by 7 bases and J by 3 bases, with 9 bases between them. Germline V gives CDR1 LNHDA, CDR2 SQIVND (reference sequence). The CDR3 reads CASKRGDTEAFF. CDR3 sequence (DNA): TGTGCCAGTAAACGGGGAGACACTGAAGCTTTCTTT.

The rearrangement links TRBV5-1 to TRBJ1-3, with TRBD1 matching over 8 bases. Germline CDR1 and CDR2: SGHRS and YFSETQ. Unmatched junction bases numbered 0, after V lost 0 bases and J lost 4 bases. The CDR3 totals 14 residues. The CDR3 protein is CASSLDRGGNTIYF. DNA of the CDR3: TGCGCCAGCAGCTTGGACAGGGGGGGAAACACCATATATTTT.

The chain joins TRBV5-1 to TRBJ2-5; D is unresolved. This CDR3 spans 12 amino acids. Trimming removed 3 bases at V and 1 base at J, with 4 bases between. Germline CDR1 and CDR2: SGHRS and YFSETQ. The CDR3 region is CASSSSQETQYF. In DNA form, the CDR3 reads TGCGCCAGCAGCTCATCCCAAGAGACCCAGTACTTC. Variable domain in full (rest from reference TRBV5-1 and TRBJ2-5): KAGVTQTPRYLIKTRGQQVTLSCSPISGHRSVSWYQQTPGQGLQFLFEYFSETQRNKGNFPGRFSGRQFSNSRSEMNVSTLELGDSALYLCASSSSQETQYFGPGTRLLVL.

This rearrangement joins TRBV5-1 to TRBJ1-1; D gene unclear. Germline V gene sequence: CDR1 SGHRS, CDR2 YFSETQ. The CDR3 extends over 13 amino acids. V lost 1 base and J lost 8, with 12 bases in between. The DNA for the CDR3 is TGCGCCAGCAGCTTGCTTGGCGGGTCAGAAGCTTTCTTT. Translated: CASSLLGGSEAFF. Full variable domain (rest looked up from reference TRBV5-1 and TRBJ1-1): KAGVTQTPRYLIKTRGQQVTLSCSPISGHRSVSWYQQTPGQGLQFLFEYFSETQRNKGNFPGRFSGRQFSNSRSEMNVSTLELGDSALYLCASSLLGGSEAFFGQGTRLTVV.

CDR3 DNA sequence: TGTGCTAGTGGTTCTCGGGTTCGGAGCACTGAAGCTTTCTTT. Protein: CASGSRVRSTEAFF. The rearrangement joins TRBV12-5 to TRBJ1-1, with D unresolved. The CDR3 contains 14 residues. Germline V gene lookup returns CDR1 LGHNT and CDR2 FRNRAP. Trimming shortened V by 4 bases and J by 4 bases, and 13 bases separated the two germline ends. Full variable domain (missing parts from reference TRBV12-5 and TRBJ1-1): DARVTQTPRHKVTEMGQEVTMRCQPILGHNTVFWYRQTMMQGLELLAYFRNRAPLDDSGMPKDRFSAEMPDATLATLKIQPSEPRDSAVYFCASGSRVRSTEAFFGQGTRLTVV.

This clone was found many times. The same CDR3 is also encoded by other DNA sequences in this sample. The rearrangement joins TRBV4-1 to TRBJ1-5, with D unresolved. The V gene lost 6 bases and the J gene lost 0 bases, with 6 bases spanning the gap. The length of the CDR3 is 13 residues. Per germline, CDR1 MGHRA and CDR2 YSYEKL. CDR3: CASREDSNQPQHF. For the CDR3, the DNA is TGCGCCAGCAGGGAGGATAGCAATCAGCCCCAGCATTTT.

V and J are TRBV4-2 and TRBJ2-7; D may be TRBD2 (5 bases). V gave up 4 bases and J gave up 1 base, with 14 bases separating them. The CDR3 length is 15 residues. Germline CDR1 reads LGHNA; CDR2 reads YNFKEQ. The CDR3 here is CASSLGPRESYEQYF. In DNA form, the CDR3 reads TGTGCCAGCAGCCTAGGACCGAGGGAGTCCTACGAGCAGTACTTC.

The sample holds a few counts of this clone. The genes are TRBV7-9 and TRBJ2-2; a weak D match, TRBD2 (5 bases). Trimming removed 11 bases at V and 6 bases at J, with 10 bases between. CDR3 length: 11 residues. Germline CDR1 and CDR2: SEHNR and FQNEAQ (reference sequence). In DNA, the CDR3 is TGTGCCGTCTCGGAGGCCGGGGAGCTGTTTTTT. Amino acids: CAVSEAGELFF. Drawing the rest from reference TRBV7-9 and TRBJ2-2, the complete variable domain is DTGVSQNPRHKITKRGQNVTFRCDPISEHNRLYWYRQTLGQGPEFLTYFQNEAQLEKSRLLSDRFSAERPKGSFSTLEIQRTEQGDSAMYLCAVSEAGELFFGEGSRLTVL.

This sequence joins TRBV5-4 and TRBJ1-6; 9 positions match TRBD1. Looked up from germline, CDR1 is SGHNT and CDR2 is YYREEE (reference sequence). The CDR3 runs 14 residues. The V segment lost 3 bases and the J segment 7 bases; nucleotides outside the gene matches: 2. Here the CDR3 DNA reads TGTGCCAGCAGCTCCGGACAGGGGAATTCACCCCTCCACTTT. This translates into CASSSGQGNSPLHF.

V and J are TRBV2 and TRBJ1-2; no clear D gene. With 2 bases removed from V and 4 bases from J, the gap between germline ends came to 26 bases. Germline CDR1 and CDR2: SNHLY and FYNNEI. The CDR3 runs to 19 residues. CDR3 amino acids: CASSEKSKDRLSAGYGYTF. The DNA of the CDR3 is TGTGCCAGCAGTGAAAAGAGCAAGGACCGATTGAGCGCGGGCTATGGCTACACCTTC.

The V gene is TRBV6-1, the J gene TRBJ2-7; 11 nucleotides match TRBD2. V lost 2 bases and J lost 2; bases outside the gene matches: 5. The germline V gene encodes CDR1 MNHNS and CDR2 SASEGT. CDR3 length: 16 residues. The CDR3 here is CASSESSGGGAYEQYF. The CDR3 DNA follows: TGTGCCAGCAGTGAAAGTAGCGGGGGGGGAGCCTACGAGCAGTACTTC.

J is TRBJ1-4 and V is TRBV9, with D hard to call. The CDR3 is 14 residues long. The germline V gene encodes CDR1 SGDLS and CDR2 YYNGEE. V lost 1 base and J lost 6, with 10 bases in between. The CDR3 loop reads CASSVRTGDEKLFF. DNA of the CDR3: TGTGCCAGCAGCGTACGGACTGGGGATGAAAAACTGTTTTTT.

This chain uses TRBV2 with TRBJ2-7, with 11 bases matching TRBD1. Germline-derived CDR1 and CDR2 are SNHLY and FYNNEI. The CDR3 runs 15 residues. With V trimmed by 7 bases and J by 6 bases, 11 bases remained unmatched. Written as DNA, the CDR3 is TGTGCCAGCAACCACGGACAGGGGGCGCATATCGAGCAGTACTTC. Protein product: CASNHGQGAHIEQYF.

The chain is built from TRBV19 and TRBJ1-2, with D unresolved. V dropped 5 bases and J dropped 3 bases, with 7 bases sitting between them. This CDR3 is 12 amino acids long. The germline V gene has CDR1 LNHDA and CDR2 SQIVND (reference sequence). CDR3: CASSPSYYGYTF. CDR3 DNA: TGTGCCAGTAGTCCCTCTTACTATGGCTACACCTTC.

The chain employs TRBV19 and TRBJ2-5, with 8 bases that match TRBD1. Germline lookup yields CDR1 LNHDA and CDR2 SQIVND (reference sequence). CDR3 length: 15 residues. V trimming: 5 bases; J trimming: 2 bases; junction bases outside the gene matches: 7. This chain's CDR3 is CASSSDREEQETQYF. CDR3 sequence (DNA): TGTGCCAGTAGTTCGGACAGGGAGGAACAAGAGACCCAGTACTTC.

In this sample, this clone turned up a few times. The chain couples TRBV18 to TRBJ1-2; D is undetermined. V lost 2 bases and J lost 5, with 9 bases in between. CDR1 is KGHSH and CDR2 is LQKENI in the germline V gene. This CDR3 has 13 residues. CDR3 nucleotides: TGTGCCAGCTCACCAGATCTCGGTTATGGCTACACCTTC. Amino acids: CASSPDLGYGYTF.

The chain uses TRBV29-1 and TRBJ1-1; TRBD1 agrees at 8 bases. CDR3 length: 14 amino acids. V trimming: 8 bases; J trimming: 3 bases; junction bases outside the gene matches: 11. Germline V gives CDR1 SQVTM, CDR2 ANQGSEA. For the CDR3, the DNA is TGCAGCCTGGTCCGGACAGGGAAGGACACTGAAGCTTTCTTT. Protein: CSLVRTGKDTEAFF.

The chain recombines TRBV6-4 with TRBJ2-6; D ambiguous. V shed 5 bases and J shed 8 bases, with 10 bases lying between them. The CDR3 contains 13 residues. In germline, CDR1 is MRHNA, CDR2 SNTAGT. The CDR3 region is CASSYSGSNVLTF. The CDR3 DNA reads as TGTGCCAGCAGTTATAGTGGTTCCAACGTCCTGACTTTC.

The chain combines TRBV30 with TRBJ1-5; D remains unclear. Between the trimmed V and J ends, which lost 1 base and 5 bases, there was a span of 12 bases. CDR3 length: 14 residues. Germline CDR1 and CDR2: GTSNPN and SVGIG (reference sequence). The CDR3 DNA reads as TGTGCCTGGAGTGGAAGCCCCGGAGATCAGCCCCAGCATTTT. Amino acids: CAWSGSPGDQPQHF.